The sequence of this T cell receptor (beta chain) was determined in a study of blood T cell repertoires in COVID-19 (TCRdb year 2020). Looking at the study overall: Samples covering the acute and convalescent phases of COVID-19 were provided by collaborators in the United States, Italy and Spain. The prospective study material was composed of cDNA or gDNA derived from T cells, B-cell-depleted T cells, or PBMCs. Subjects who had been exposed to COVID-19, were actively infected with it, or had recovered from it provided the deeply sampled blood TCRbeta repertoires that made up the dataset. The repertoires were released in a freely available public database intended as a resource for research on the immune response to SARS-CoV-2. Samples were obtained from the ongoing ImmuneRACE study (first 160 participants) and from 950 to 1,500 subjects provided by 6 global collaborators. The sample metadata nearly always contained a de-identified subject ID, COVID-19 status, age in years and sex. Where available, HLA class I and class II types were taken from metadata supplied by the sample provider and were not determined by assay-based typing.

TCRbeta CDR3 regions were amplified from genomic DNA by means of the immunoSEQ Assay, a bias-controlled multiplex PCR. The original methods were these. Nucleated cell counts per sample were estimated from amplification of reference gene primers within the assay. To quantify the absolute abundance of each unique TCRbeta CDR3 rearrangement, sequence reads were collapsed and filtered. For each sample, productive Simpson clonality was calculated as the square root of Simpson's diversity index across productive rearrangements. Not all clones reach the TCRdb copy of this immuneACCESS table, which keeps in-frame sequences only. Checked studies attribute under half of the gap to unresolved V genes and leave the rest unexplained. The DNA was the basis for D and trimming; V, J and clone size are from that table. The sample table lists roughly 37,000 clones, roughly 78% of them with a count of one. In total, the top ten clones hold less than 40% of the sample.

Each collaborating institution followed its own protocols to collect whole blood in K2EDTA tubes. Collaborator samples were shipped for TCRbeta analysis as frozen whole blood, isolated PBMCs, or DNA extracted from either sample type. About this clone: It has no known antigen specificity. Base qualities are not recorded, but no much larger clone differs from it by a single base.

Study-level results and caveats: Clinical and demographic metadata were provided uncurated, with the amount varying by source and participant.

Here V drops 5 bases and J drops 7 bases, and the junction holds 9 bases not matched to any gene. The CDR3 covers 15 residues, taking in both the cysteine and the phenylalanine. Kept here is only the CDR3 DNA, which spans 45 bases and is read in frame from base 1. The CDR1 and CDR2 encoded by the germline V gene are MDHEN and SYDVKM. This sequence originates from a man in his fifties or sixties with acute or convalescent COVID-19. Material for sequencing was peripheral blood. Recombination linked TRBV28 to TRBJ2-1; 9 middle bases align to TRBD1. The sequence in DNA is TGTGCCAGCAGTCAGAGGGACAGGGTGGGAAATGAGCAGTTCTTC. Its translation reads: CASSQRDRVGNEQFF.